This TCR beta chain was captured by sequencing in a study of cytomegalovirus exposure and HLA in healthy donors. Amplification used 60 Vbeta primers and 13 Jbeta primers. The protocol was immunoSEQ multiplex PCR, while the TCRdb copy is restricted to in-frame clones and leaves out a portion. The data show about 160,000 clones, 60% to 80% seen once. This CDR3 region has 17 residues. The germline V gene has CDR1 SGHDT and CDR2 YYEEEE. Trimming cost V 5 bases and J 2 bases, with 22 bases left between them. The V gene is TRBV5-6, the J gene TRBJ1-2; a possible D gene is TRBD1 (6 bases). This receptor was taken from a man aged 18 to 29 in good health and CMV-seropositive. Sequencing was performed on PBMCs. CDR3 residues: CASSRIDDRRLNYGYTF. As DNA, the CDR3 is TGTGCCAGCAGTCGGATCGATGACAGGCGTCTCAACTATGGCTACACCTTC.